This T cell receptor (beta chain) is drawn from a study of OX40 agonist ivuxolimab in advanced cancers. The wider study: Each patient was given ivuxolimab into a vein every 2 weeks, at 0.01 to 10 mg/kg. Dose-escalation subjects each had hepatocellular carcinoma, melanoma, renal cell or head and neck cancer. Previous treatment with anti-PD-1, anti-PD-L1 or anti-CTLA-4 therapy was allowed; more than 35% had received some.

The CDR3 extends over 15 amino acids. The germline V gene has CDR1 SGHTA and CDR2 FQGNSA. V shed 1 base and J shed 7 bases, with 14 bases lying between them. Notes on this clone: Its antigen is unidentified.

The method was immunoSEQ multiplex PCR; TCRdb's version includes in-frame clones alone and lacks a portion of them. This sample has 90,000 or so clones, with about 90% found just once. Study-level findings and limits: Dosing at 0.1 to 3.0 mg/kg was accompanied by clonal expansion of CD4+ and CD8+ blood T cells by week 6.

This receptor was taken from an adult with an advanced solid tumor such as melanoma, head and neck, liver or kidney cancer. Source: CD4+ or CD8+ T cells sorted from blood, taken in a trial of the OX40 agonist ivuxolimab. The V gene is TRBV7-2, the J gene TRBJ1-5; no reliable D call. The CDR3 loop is CASSLGAREGQPQHF. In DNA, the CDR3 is TGTGCCAGCAGCTTAGGGGCCAGAGAAGGGCAGCCCCAGCATTTT.